A single TCR beta chain is shown here with its context. Its antigen is as yet unknown. The sample comes from a study of cytomegalovirus exposure and HLA in healthy donors. Study-level background: The use of the same platform for the 95 to 150 validation repertoires and the roughly 700 first-cohort repertoires was reported by a later analysis. Study-wide results and caveats: A later analysis found first-cohort TCR clusters tended to co-occur in the approximately 110 validation repertoires. Cytomegalovirus association was listed for about 180 TCR beta chains. Across donors, most TCRs were seen rarely, yet some public ones were widespread.

Losses at the gene ends were 4 bases for V and 5 bases for J; bases not matched to a gene: 7. The CDR3 totals 15 residues. Per germline, CDR1 SNHLY and CDR2 FYNNEI. Assay used: immunoSEQ multiplex PCR; TCRdb lists only in-frame clones, some missing. The table has some 68,000 clones, approximately 94% seen once. The sequencing sample was made of PBMCs. This sequence joins TRBV2 and TRBJ2-3, with TRBD2 matching 9 bases. The clonotype originates from a man between 18 and 29 years old in good health and CMV-seropositive. This CDR3 is CASSVGSGGGDTQYF. In DNA form, the CDR3 reads TGTGCCAGCAGTGTAGGTAGCGGGGGAGGAGATACGCAGTATTTT.